A selection of T cell receptor beta chains follows, all from one sample in a study of T cells after yellow fever vaccination. TCRdb reanalysed the 5' RACE reads using MiXCR and keeps one entry per CDR3 protein. The sample consists of some 300,000 distinct CDR3 sequences, 7.5% to 9.5% of them appearing once. The sample in question was CD4+ T cells sorted from PBMCs, obtained 5 days after the yellow fever booster vaccination. These receptors all come from a man aged 18 to 29 who received the YFV17D yellow fever vaccine. Both conserved end residues are part of each CDR3. A D gene is named only where the DNA matches it firmly. Rows give clone size only sometimes, using once, few, many, or a class for an expanded clone.

j_call,cdr3_length,clone_size,v_call,d_call,cdr3_nt,cdr3_aa
TRBJ1-6,15,.,TRBV11-2,.,TGTGCCAGCAGCTTAGGGGGGGGAGCCTATTCACCCCTCCACTTT,CASSLGGGAYSPLHF
TRBJ2-5,16,many,TRBV7-2,TRBD2,TGTGCCAGCAGCTTAGCGGGGACTAGCGGGAGAGAGACCCAGTACTTC,CASSLAGTSGRETQYF
TRBJ1-2,16,.,TRBV4-3,TRBD1,TGCGCCAGCAGCCGGCGTGGGACAGGTCTTAACTATGGCTACACCTTC,CASSRRGTGLNYGYTF
TRBJ2-1,19,.,TRBV7-2,.,TGTGCCAGCAGCTTGTACAGGTTTGCAGGGACAAGCTCCTACAATGAGCAGTTCTTC,CASSLYRFAGTSSYNEQFF
TRBJ2-1,15,many,TRBV5-1,TRBD2,TGCGCCAGCAGCTTCTCGACTAGCGGGGGGACCGACAGATTCTTC,CASSFSTSGGTDRFF
TRBJ2-2,15,few,TRBV25-1,TRBD1,TGTGCCAGCAGCGCGGCCGGGACAGCGACCGGGGAGCTGTTTTTT,CASSAAGTATGELFF
TRBJ2-1,13,many,TRBV5-1,.,TGCGCCAGCAGCCCAACCTCCTACAATGAGCAGTTCTTC,CASSPTSYNEQFF
TRBJ2-3,13,.,TRBV5-1,.,TGCGCCAGCAGCTTACCCGCAGCAGATACGCAGTATTTT,CASSLPAADTQYF
TRBJ1-5,13,.,TRBV10-3,TRBD1,TGTGCCACGGGGGACAGGGAAATTCAGCCCCAGCATTTT,CATGDREIQPQHF
TRBJ2-1,12,many,TRBV4-2,.,TGTGCCAGCAGCCCCGAGACTAGGAGCCTCAACTTC,CASSPETRSLNF
TRBJ1-2,15,.,TRBV7-9,TRBD1,TGTGCCAGCAGCTTTGGGGACAGATCTAACTATGGCTACACCTTC,CASSFGDRSNYGYTF
TRBJ2-3,13,many,TRBV7-3,.,TGTGCCAGCAGCTTAGAGCGCACAGATACGCAGTATTTT,CASSLERTDTQYF
TRBJ2-2,17,.,TRBV7-9,TRBD2,TGTGCCAGCAGCTTCGGACTAGCGGGGGCCGACACCGGGGAGCTGTTTTTT,CASSFGLAGADTGELFF
TRBJ2-5,16,.,TRBV9,TRBD2,TGTGCCAGCAGCGTAGTTGCGACTAGCGAGCAAGAGACCCAGTACTTC,CASSVVATSEQETQYF
TRBJ2-5,14,few,TRBV20-1,.,TGCAGTGCCACCTACCCCGACGGACAAGAGACCCAGTACTTC,CSATYPDGQETQYF
TRBJ1-1,17,few,TRBV6-5,TRBD1,TGTGCCAGCAGTTACGCGGGACAGGGGCTATTCACGTCTGAAGCTTTCTTT,CASSYAGQGLFTSEAFF
TRBJ2-2,18,many,TRBV7-6,.,TGTGCCAGCAGCTTAGGAACAGGGATTACGGCGAGCACCGGGGAGCTGTTTTTT,CASSLGTGITASTGELFF
TRBJ1-2,14,.,TRBV20-1,.,TGCAGTGCTGCCGGGACCAAGGGGAAGGATGGCTACACCTTC,CSAAGTKGKDGYTF
TRBJ1-3,17,many,TRBV3-1,.,TGTGCCAGCAGCCAAGGACATGCCTCCAACTCTGGAAACACCATATATTTT,CASSQGHASNSGNTIYF
TRBJ1-1,15,.,TRBV4-3,TRBD1,TGCGCCAGCAGCCCGGGCGGGACAGGGAGGCCTGAAGCTTTCTTT,CASSPGGTGRPEAFF
TRBJ2-3,12,.,TRBV20-1,.,TGCAGTGCTAGGGCCCCCTCAGATACGCAGTATTTT,CSARAPSDTQYF
TRBJ2-1,13,.,TRBV7-2,TRBD1,TGTGCCAGCACCTGGACAGGGGTAGATGAGCAGTTCTTC,CASTWTGVDEQFF
TRBJ1-1,13,.,TRBV7-2,.,TGTGCCAGCAGCTTAACAGGGATCACTGAAGCTTTCTTT,CASSLTGITEAFF
TRBJ2-7,15,few,TRBV20-1,TRBD1,TGCAGTGCTAGAGTAACCGGGACAGGGCTGAATGAGCAGTACTTC,CSARVTGTGLNEQYF
TRBJ2-3,15,few,TRBV5-1,.,TGCGCCACGAAGGCCAGGGGAGGAGGGGCAGATACGCAGTATTTT,CATKARGGGADTQYF
TRBJ1-1,13,few,TRBV7-9,.,TGTGCCAGCAGCTGGAAAATGAACACTGAAGCTTTCTTT,CASSWKMNTEAFF
TRBJ1-2,13,.,TRBV12-3/TRBV12-4,.,TGTGCCAGCAGCTTCGGGACGGACTATGGCTACACCTTC,CASSFGTDYGYTF
TRBJ2-1,15,few,TRBV20-1,TRBD2,TGCAGTGCTAGTGTAATTAGCGGGGGGGCCAATGAGCAGTTCTTC,CSASVISGGANEQFF
TRBJ2-5,13,.,TRBV12-5,.,TGTGCTAGTGCCCCCGCGGGGATTGAGACCCAGTACTTC,CASAPAGIETQYF
TRBJ2-1,15,.,TRBV9,TRBD1,TGTGCCAGCAGCGAACAGGGGATCTCCTACAATGAGCAGTTCTTC,CASSEQGISYNEQFF
TRBJ2-7,16,.,TRBV6-6,TRBD1,TGTGCCAGCAGTTACTCGAGAGGGGACAGGACCTACGAGCAGTACTTC,CASSYSRGDRTYEQYF
TRBJ2-7,13,many,TRBV10-3,.,TGTGCCATCCATAAGGGGGGGGGCGACGAGCAGTACTTC,CAIHKGGGDEQYF
TRBJ1-2,16,.,TRBV15,.,TGTGCCACCAGCAGAGATCTTTCCGGGACGGACTATGGCTACACCTTC,CATSRDLSGTDYGYTF
TRBJ1-1,13,many,TRBV7-2,.,TGTGCCAGCAGCACACAGACGAACACTGAAGCTTTCTTT,CASSTQTNTEAFF
TRBJ2-2,16,few,TRBV4-3,.,TGCGCCAGCAGCCAAGGTGCCCGGTGGGAAAACGGGGAGCTGTTTTTT,CASSQGARWENGELFF
TRBJ2-1,13,many,TRBV10-3,.,TGTGCCATCAGTGAGTCGGGCTATGATGAGCAGTTCTTC,CAISESGYDEQFF
TRBJ1-5,13,.,TRBV6-1,.,TGTGCCAGCAGTGAACACGGGCTCCAGCCCCAGCATTTT,CASSEHGLQPQHF
TRBJ2-3,14,many,TRBV20-1,TRBD2,TGCAGTGCGGGAGGGCTCCTTGGCGGAGATACGCAGTATTTT,CSAGGLLGGDTQYF
TRBJ2-2,17,few,TRBV15,.,TGTGCCACCAGCAGAGACGCCCCGGGACAGAACACCGGGGAGCTGTTTTTT,CATSRDAPGQNTGELFF
TRBJ1-5,15,.,TRBV4-2,.,TGTGCCAGCAGCCAAGATTTAGCCAGCAATCAGCCCCAGCATTTT,CASSQDLASNQPQHF
TRBJ1-1,12,once,TRBV2,.,TGTGCCAGCACAGACAGGAACACTGAAGCTTTCTTT,CASTDRNTEAFF
TRBJ2-2,17,.,TRBV4-3,TRBD1,TGCGCCAGCAGCCACTTCTTGGGCAGGGGGTTTTCCGGGGAGCTGTTTTTT,CASSHFLGRGFSGELFF
TRBJ1-4,13,.,TRBV18,.,TGTGCCAGCTCACCACCGACAGCTGAAAAACTGTTTTTT,CASSPPTAEKLFF